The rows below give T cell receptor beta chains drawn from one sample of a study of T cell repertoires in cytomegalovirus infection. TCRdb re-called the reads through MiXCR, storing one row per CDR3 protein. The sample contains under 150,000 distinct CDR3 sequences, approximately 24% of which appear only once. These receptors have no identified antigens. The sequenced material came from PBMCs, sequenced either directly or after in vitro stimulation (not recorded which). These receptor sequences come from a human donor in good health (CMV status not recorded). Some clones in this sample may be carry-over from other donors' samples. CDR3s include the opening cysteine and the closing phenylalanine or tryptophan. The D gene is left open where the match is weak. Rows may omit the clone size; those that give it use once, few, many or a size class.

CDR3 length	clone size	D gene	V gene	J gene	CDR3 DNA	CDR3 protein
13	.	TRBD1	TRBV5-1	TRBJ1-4	TGCGCCAGCAGCTTAAATGAACAGGGGGGACTGTTTTTT	CASSLNEQGGLFF
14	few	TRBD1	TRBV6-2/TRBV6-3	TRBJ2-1	TGTGCCAGCAGTTGGGTCAGGGGGTACAATGAGCAGTTCTTC	CASSWVRGYNEQFF
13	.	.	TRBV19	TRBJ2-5	TGTGCCAGTGGTGGAGTCCGGAGGGAGACCCAGTACTTC	CASGGVRRETQYF
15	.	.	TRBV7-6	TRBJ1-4	TGTGCCAGCAGCTTATATGGTGGACCTAATGAAAAACTGTTTTTT	CASSLYGGPNEKLFF
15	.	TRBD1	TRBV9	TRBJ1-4	TGTGCCAGCAGCCAATACCGGGACAGGGGCGAAAAACTGTTTTTT	CASSQYRDRGEKLFF
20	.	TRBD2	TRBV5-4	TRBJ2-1	TGTGCCAGCAGCGGCCAAGGTTCTAGCGGGAGCACATACCCCTACAATGAGCAGTTCTTC	CASSGQGSSGSTYPYNEQFF
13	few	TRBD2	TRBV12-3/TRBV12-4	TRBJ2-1	TGTGCCATAGGGACTAGCGGGCTCAATGAGCAGTTCTTC	CAIGTSGLNEQFF
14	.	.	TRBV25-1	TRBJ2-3	TGTGCCAGCAGTGAGGTAGCGGCAACAGATACGCAGTATTTT	CASSEVAATDTQYF
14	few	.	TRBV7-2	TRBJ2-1	TGTGCCAGCAGCATCCTAGCGTCCAACAATGAGCAGTTCTTC	CASSILASNNEQFF
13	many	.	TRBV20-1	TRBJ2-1	TGCAGTGCTAGAGATATTGGTAACAATGAGCAGTTCTTC	CSARDIGNNEQFF
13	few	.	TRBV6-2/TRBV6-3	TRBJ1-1	TGTGCCAGCAGTTACTTAATGGAGGGGTACGCTTTCTTT	CASSYLMEGYAFF
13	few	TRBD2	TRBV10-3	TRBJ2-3	TGTGCCATCAGGGGGACTAACACAGATACGCAGTATTTT	CAIRGTNTDTQYF
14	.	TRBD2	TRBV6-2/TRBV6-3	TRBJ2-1	TGTGCCAGCAGTCCGGGACTAGTATCATGGGAGCAGTTCTTC	CASSPGLVSWEQFF
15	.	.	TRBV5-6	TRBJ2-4	TGTGCCAGCAGCCCGACGGGGACAATAAAAAACATTCAGTACTTC	CASSPTGTIKNIQYF
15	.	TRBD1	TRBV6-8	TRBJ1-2	TGTGCCAGCAGACACGGGACAGGGATCAACTATGGCTACACCTTC	CASRHGTGINYGYTF
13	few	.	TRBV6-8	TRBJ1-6	TGTGCCAGCAGTGCTGACGAGCGGTCACCCCTCCACTTT	CASSADERSPLHF